This TCR beta chain was observed in a study of T cell responses to AZD1222 COVID-19 vaccine (dated by TCRdb to about 2021). General notes on the study: AZD1222 recipients whose second dose came at about 4 weeks and those whose second dose came at about 12 weeks were combined into one group, since spike-specific TCR depth and breadth did not differ between the two schedules. A total of roughly 240 trial participants underwent TCR sequencing, of whom some 210 received two doses of AZD1222 and about 26 received two doses of the MenACWY control vaccine. Trial participants were enrolled into age subgroups of 18-55, 56-69 and 70-plus years, which contained 148, 28 and 57 TCR-sequenced participants, respectively. Findings and caveats that apply to the study as a whole: After two AZD1222 doses, spike-specific TCR breadth and depth were significantly higher than at day 0 and than in MenACWY recipients. Most participants were white British and females outnumbered males, and the authors suggested that clonal diversity may have been underestimated. Because no samples from the day 14 peak response were available, repertoires could be characterized only after the peak T cell response. The vaccine-associated CD4 TCRs covered the entire spike protein, and the dominant responses fell in regions 160-218 and 743-854. Reportedly, close to half of the unique spike-specific TCRs recognized epitopes lying outside the regions that are mutated in the B.1.351 and B.1.1.7 variants. Conclusions about previously exposed vaccinees are limited because only five to seven AZD1222 recipients were SARS-CoV-2 seropositive at baseline. The 56-69-year group was small, and its depth increase did not reach significance, likely because of low power.

The CDR3 regions of human TCRbeta chains were analyzed by immunosequencing. The study's processing was this. TCRs in the repertoires were matched against a reference library of SARS-CoV-2-specific TCRs that had been generated with the MIRA antigen-specificity platform. Breadth was defined as the fraction of unique TCRs that were SARS-CoV-2-associated, and depth was defined as the fraction of total T cells that were SARS-CoV-2-associated. Each spike-specific TCR was assigned to its reactive spike region and to a CD4 or CD8 class using the MIRA data. Log10-transformed breadth and depth values were compared by one-way ANOVA with Sidak's multiple comparisons tests. TCRdb holds this immuneACCESS table with in-frame rearrangements only. Some clones are missing; in checked studies, unresolved V genes explain under half, and the rest has no known cause. That table gives V, J and clone size, and the DNA gave D and trimming. This sample is represented by 90,000 to 100,000 clones; around nine tenths of them were singletons. The ten largest account for approximately 2.9% of the sample.

Explained via the paper, the time point label denotes: baseline before first vaccination. Vaccinee samples were obtained from the UK trials COV001 and COV002, which included a single-blind randomized controlled phase 2/3 trial of AZD1222 (ChAdOx1 nCoV-19) in healthy adults. For TCRbeta chain sequencing, PBMC samples were collected from trial participants at day 0 and at day 28 after the second dose. Trimming removed 2 bases from V and 1 base from J, leaving 12 bases between the germline ends. Taken from the germline V gene, the CDR1 and CDR2 loops are MNHNS and SASEGT. The CDR3 starts with the cysteine, ends with the phenylalanine, and has 16 residues. The kept DNA is CDR3 alone, 48 bases in frame from the first base. This clone showed up just once. No antigen is known for it. Per-base qualities were not stored, and no clone one base away is much larger.

The material was peripheral blood, obtained on day 0 of AZD1222 vaccination. The rearranged segments are TRBV6-1 and TRBJ2-1; no D gene can be assigned with confidence. This clonotype was obtained from an adult in good health. The nucleotide sequence is TGTGCCAGCAGTGAAAACCGCGTCAGGTCCTACAATGAGCAGTTCTTC. It encodes CASSENRVRSYNEQFF.